A single sample is the source of the 19 T cell receptor beta chains below, sequenced in a study of blood T cells in healthy people across ages. For the second PCR, which ran for roughly 6 to 12 cycles, a sample-barcoded 5' primer and a J-beta primer mix were used. TCRdb reanalysed the 5' RACE reads using MiXCR and keeps one entry per CDR3 protein. The sample contains about 780,000 distinct CDR3 sequences, about 45% of which appear only once. Sequenced input: blood. The receptors stem from an elderly man in good health.

As to this clonotype: This may be a read error: a much more frequent sequence differs by one nucleotide. In DNA, the CDR3 is TGTGCCAGCTCTCTCTCCACAGGGATTCGTGAGCAGTACTTC. Its protein is CASSLSTGIREQYF. The J gene is TRBJ2-7, the V gene TRBV6-4; D might be TRBD1 (6 bases). CDR3 length equals 14 residues. The germline CDR1 and CDR2 sequences are MRHNA and SNTAGT. Between the trimmed V and J ends, which lost 8 bases and 7 bases, there was a span of 21 bases.

This chain joins TRBV20-1 and TRBJ2-1; D might be TRBD1 or TRBD2, each matching 5 bases. The germline V gene has CDR1 DFQATT and CDR2 SNEGSKA (reference sequence). V lost 5 bases, J lost 12 bases, and 14 bases lay in between. This CDR3 is 11 amino acids long. The CDR3 DNA reads as TGCAGTGCTGGGACCCGCCAGGCGCAGTTCTTC. Translating it yields CSAGTRQAQFF.

This chain uses TRBV14 with TRBJ2-1; D gene uncertain. Trimming left V 4 bases short and J 4 bases short, with 11 bases between. The germline CDR1 and CDR2 sequences are SGHDN and FVKESK. CDR3 length: 14 residues. The CDR3 DNA sequence: TGTGCCAGCAGCCGTACACTGGCTTACAATGAGCAGTTCTTC. Protein: CASSRTLAYNEQFF.

This clonotype occurred many times. The chain links TRBV2 to TRBJ1-5; 9 positions match TRBD1. The ends lost 8 bases at V and 5 bases at J; junction bases unmatched: 10. CDR1 and CDR2 from the germline V gene are SNHLY and FYNNEI. The CDR3 consists of 15 residues. In DNA form, the CDR3 reads TGTGCCAGCGAACCGGACAGGGGCGGGGATCAGCCCCAGCATTTT. Its protein is CASEPDRGGDQPQHF.

At least ten counts were recorded for this clonotype. The chain joins TRBV20-1 to TRBJ1-1; 8 bases align to TRBD1. This CDR3 comprises 14 residues. Trimming at V came to 4 bases and at J to 4 bases, leaving 8 bases not matched to a gene. CDR1 is DFQATT, CDR2 SNEGSKA, per germline (reference sequence). The CDR3 DNA follows: TGCAGTGCTATAACAGGGGGGAGTAGCACTGAAGCTTTCTTT. Translating it yields CSAITGGSSTEAFF.

This chain connects TRBV7-9 to TRBJ2-5, with D possibly matching TRBD1 (5 bases). Germline V gives CDR1 SEHNR, CDR2 FQNEAQ (reference sequence). V was pared by 4 bases and J by 11 bases, with 26 bases between. The CDR3 totals 16 residues. The CDR3 DNA sequence: TGTGCCAGCAGCTCCCAGTCAGGGTTCAGTGAAAATGAGCAGTACTTC. Its protein product is CASSSQSGFSENEQYF.

This clonotype has only a few counts. The chain links TRBV20-1 to TRBJ2-1; D unresolved. Trimming stripped 6 bases from V and 0 bases from J, with 12 bases between. Germline V lookup: CDR1 DFQATT, CDR2 SNEGSKA (reference sequence). The CDR3 contains 14 residues. The CDR3 nucleotides are TGCAGTGCCAAACAAGGCAGCTCCTACAATGAGCAGTTCTTC. Encoded protein: CSAKQGSSYNEQFF.

In its sample, this clonotype was seen a few times. The chain joins TRBV12-3 or TRBV12-4 to TRBJ2-1; 7 positions agree with TRBD2. This CDR3 is 16 amino acids long. Trimming cost V 1 base and J 4 bases; bases outside gene matches: 7. CDR3 in amino acids: CASSLGGGGFYNEQFF. CDR3 in DNA: TGTGCCAGCAGTTTAGGGGGCGGGGGTTTTTACAATGAGCAGTTCTTC.

This clonotype was counted only a few times. The V call is TRBV5-6, the J call TRBJ2-7; the D is unclear. Trimming took 1 base from V and 3 from J, leaving 14 bases between them. Germline V gene data show CDR1 as SGHDT and CDR2 as YYEEEE. The CDR3 spans 15 residues. The CDR3 sequence is CASSLSRGAFYEQYF. The CDR3 DNA sequence: TGTGCCAGCAGCTTGTCCCGCGGAGCATTCTACGAGCAGTACTTC.

J is TRBJ2-1 and V is TRBV7-3; tentatively, D is TRBD1 or TRBD2 (5 bases each). V lost 5 bases and J 4 bases, leaving 15 bases between the germline ends. Germline V gene lookup returns CDR1 SGHTA and CDR2 FQGTGA. The CDR3 has 15 amino acids. The CDR3 DNA is TGTGCCAGCAGCGTCCGGGACGGACCTTACAATGAGCAGTTCTTC. This translates into CASSVRDGPYNEQFF.

This CDR3 reads CASSLFYERPYNEQFF. CDR3 DNA sequence: TGCGCCAGCAGCTTGTTTTACGAGCGCCCTTACAATGAGCAGTTCTTC. The V gene is TRBV5-1, the J gene TRBJ2-1; D is undetermined. In germline, CDR1 is SGHRS, CDR2 YFSETQ. The V end lost 1 base, the J end lost 4 bases, and 15 bases lay between the germline ends. This CDR3 has 16 residues.

In this sample, this clonotype turned up a few times. The chain couples TRBV7-9 to TRBJ2-7, with no clear D. Germline loops: CDR1 SEHNR, CDR2 FQNEAQ (reference sequence). CDR3 size: 14 residues. Trimming stripped 3 bases from V and 2 bases from J, with 11 bases between. CDR3 bases: TGTGCCAGCAGCTTCAGGTCACCTACCTACGAGCAGTACTTC. This codes for CASSFRSPTYEQYF.

This chain uses TRBV12-3 or TRBV12-4 with TRBJ1-5, with TRBD1 as a possible D gene (6 bases). The CDR3 length is 14 residues. V was trimmed by 6 bases and J by 4 bases, leaving 13 bases between them. Here the CDR3 reads CASREGDTNQPQHF. The CDR3 DNA reads TGTGCCAGCAGGGAGGGGGACACTAATCAGCCCCAGCATTTT.

CDR3 DNA: TGTGCCAGCAGTTTCAGGGGAGGGAGGGGGACCCAGTACTTC. This translates into CASSFRGGRGTQYF. V gene TRBV28 combines with J gene TRBJ2-4; TRBD2 is a possible D gene (7 bases). The J call is in doubt because the DNA end fits TRBJ2-5 better. This CDR3 spans 14 amino acids. Germline CDR1 reads MDHEN; CDR2 reads SYDVKM.

This sequence joins TRBV7-6 and TRBJ2-6, with D possibly being TRBD1 or TRBD2 (5 bases each). The germline gives CDR1 SGHVS, CDR2 FNYEAQ. CDR3 length: 17 residues. V lost 1 base to trimming and J lost 0 bases, with 10 bases between them. The CDR3 loop reads CASSLVQGVSGANVLTF. DNA for the CDR3: TGTGCCAGCAGCTTAGTTCAGGGAGTCTCTGGGGCCAACGTCCTGACTTTC. Using reference TRBV7-6 and TRBJ2-6 for the parts outside the CDR3, the full variable domain is GAGVSQSPRYKVTKRGQDVALRCDPISGHVSLYWYRQALGQGPEFLTYFNYEAQQDKSGLPNDRFSAERPEGSISTLTIQRTEQRDSAMYRCASSLVQGVSGANVLTFGAGSRLTVL.

Comment on this clonotype: This may be a read error, as it is one base from a much larger clone. The chain is built from TRBV15 and TRBJ2-5; no clear D. The CDR3 consists of 14 residues. The germline gives CDR1 LNHNV, CDR2 YYDKDF (reference sequence). CDR3 sequence reads: CASSREWGQETQYF. The DNA for the CDR3 is TGTGCCAGCAGCAGAGAGTGGGGTCAAGAGACCCAGTACTTC. Full variable domain (rest looked up from reference TRBV15 and TRBJ2-5): DAMVIQNPRYQVTQFGKPVTLSCSQTLNHNVMYWYQQKSSQAPKLLFHYYDKDFNNEADTPDNFQSRRPNTSFCFLDIRSPGLGDTAMYLCASSREWGQETQYFGPGTRLLVL.

The gene calls are TRBV7-2 and TRBJ1-1, with D perhaps matching TRBD1 (6 bases). The CDR3 is 14 residues long. CDR1 and CDR2 (germline): SGHTA, FQGNSA. The V end lost 1 base, the J end lost 4 bases, and 10 bases lay between the germline ends. The CDR3 coding sequence is TGTGCCAGCAGCTTAGTTCCAGGGGCCACTGAAGCTTTCTTT. Residues: CASSLVPGATEAFF.

This clonotype showed up just a few times. The chain combines TRBV12-3 or TRBV12-4 with TRBJ2-1; D is tentatively TRBD1 or TRBD2 (5 bases each). There are 17 residues in the CDR3. V dropped 3 bases and J dropped 0 bases, with 15 bases sitting between them. This chain's CDR3 is CASSFGSRAVSYNEQFF. The CDR3 DNA follows: TGTGCCAGCAGTTTTGGGAGCAGGGCTGTCTCCTACAATGAGCAGTTCTTC.

The chain joins TRBV9 to TRBJ2-3, with 8 bases lining up with TRBD2. The CDR3 has 15 amino acids. Trimming cost V 4 bases and J 5 bases; bases outside gene matches: 9. Germline V CDR1 and CDR2: SGDLS, YYNGEE. CDR3 in amino acids: CASSPEREWGDTQYF. CDR3 in DNA: TGTGCCAGCAGCCCTGAGCGGGAGTGGGGAGATACGCAGTATTTT.